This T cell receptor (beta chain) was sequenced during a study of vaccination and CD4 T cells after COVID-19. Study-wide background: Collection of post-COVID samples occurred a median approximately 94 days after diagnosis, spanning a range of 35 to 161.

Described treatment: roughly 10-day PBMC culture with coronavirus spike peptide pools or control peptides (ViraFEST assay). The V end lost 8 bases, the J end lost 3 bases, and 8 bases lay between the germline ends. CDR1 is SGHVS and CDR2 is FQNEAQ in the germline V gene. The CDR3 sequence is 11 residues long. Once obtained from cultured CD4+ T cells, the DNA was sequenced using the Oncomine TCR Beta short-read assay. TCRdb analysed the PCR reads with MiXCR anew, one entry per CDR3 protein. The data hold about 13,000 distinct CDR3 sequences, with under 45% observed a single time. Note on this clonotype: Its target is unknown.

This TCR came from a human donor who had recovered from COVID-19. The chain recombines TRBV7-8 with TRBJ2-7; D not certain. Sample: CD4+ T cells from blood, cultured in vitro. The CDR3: CASGTFYEQYF. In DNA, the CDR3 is TGTGCCAGCGGTACCTTCTACGAGCAGTACTTC.